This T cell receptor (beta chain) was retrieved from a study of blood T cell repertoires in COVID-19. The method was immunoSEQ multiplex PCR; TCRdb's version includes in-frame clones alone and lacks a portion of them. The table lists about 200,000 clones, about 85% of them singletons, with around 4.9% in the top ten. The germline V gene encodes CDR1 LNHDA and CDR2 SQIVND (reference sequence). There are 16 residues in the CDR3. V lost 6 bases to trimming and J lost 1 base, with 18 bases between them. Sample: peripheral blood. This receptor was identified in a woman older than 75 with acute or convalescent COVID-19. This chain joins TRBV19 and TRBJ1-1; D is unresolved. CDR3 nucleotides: TGTGCCAGTAGCATCCCCCCACGCGCAGGGAACACTGAAGCTTTCTTT. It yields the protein CASSIPPRAGNTEAFF.